These 16 T cell receptor beta chains originate from one sample sequenced in a study of CD8 T cells in Susac syndrome. It was with random hexamers that 0.5 to 1 ug RNA was reverse transcribed. From the immunoSEQ multiplex PCR reads, TCRdb called clonotypes with MiXCR, one entry per CDR3 protein. The table lists about 190,000 distinct CDR3 sequences, 95% of them singletons, with around 0.1% in the top ten. The sample comprised CD4+ T cells from PBMCs. These receptors were collected from a human donor with Susac syndrome.

A few counts support this clonotype. The chain links TRBV14 to TRBJ1-1; TRBD1 agrees at 8 bases. The CDR3 totals 15 residues. V gave up 6 bases and J gave up 0 bases; unmatched junction bases: 6. CDR1 and CDR2 (germline): SGHDN, FVKESK. CDR3: CASSPRQGLNTEAFF. CDR3 coding DNA: TGTGCCAGCAGTCCCCGACAGGGGTTGAACACTGAAGCTTTCTTT. Variable domain in full (rest from reference TRBV14 and TRBJ1-1): EAGVTQFPSHSVIEKGQTVTLRCDPISGHDNLYWYRRVMGKEIKFLLHFVKESKQDESGMPNNRFLAERTGGTYSTLKVQPAELEDSGVYFCASSPRQGLNTEAFFGQGTRLTVV.

This chain joins TRBV29-1 and TRBJ1-3, with no clear D. Germline V CDR1 and CDR2: SQVTM, ANQGSEA. This CDR3 has 15 amino acids. The germline V and J ends were trimmed by 2 bases and 0 bases, with 11 bases remaining between them. The CDR3 is CSVETAANSGNTIYF. As DNA, the CDR3 is TGCAGCGTTGAAACGGCAGCGAACTCTGGAAACACCATATATTTT.

This rearrangement joins TRBV3-1 to TRBJ2-7, with D uncertain. V was cut by 2 bases and J by 4 bases, with 12 bases left in between. The V gene's germline CDR1 is LGHDT and CDR2 YNNKEL (reference sequence). CDR3 size: 14 residues. The CDR3 loop reads CASSQLSPLYEQYF. The CDR3 coding sequence is TGTGCCAGCAGCCAACTGTCTCCCCTTTACGAGCAGTACTTC.

The rearrangement links TRBV23-1 to TRBJ1-1; D unresolved. TRBV23-1 falls under the ORF class, with uncertain function. V was clipped by 3 bases and J by 0 bases, with 8 bases between them. The CDR3 runs to 14 residues. The CDR3 nucleotides are TGCGCCAGCAGTCATGGGGTTCTGAACACTGAAGCTTTCTTT. Translated, it gives CASSHGVLNTEAFF.

This chain links TRBV4-1 with TRBJ1-5; 9 bases line up with TRBD1. The CDR3 extends over 17 amino acids. Germline V lookup: CDR1 MGHRA, CDR2 YSYEKL. Losses at the gene ends were 0 bases for V and 6 bases for J; bases not matched to a gene: 9. The CDR3 DNA is TGCGCCAGCAGCCAAGATGGAAACAGGGGGCATGTTCAGCCCCAGCATTTT. Translating gives CASSQDGNRGHVQPQHF.

The chain couples TRBV4-2 to TRBJ1-5; tentative D call: TRBD1 (6 bases). This CDR3 has 15 amino acids. Germline V CDR1 and CDR2: LGHNA, YNFKEQ. V lost 1 base and J lost 3, with 10 bases in between. The CDR3 spells CASSQAGEANQPQHF. CDR3 in DNA: TGTGCCAGCAGCCAAGCAGGGGAAGCCAATCAGCCCCAGCATTTT.

This chain uses TRBV6-1 with TRBJ2-7, with D uncertain. CDR1 is MNHNS, CDR2 SASEGT, per germline. The length of the CDR3 is 16 residues. Between the trimmed V and J ends, which lost 2 bases and 0 bases, there was a span of 14 bases. The CDR3 DNA reads as TGTGCCAGCAGTGAATTCCCACACCTAGGCTCCTACGAGCAGTACTTC. It codes for CASSEFPHLGSYEQYF.

The V call is TRBV30, the J call TRBJ1-6; no clear D gene. The length of the CDR3 is 13 residues. Germline V gene lookup returns CDR1 GTSNPN and CDR2 SVGIG (reference sequence). Trimming removed 4 bases from V and 7 bases from J, with 11 bases in between. The CDR3 bases are TGTGCCTGGATGACGTTGAGGAATTCACCCCTCCACTTT. Its translation: CAWMTLRNSPLHF. Drawing the rest from reference TRBV30 and TRBJ1-6, the complete variable domain is SQTIHQWPATLVQPVGSPLSLECTVEGTSNPNLYWYRQAAGRGLQLLFYSVGIGQISSEVPQNLSASRPQDRQFILSSKKLLLSDSGFYLCAWMTLRNSPLHFGNGTRLTVT.

The gene calls are TRBV7-9 and TRBJ1-1; 7 positions match TRBD1. Per the germline V gene, CDR1 is SEHNR and CDR2 is FQNEAQ (reference sequence). This CDR3 region has 13 residues. Germline trimming cut 4 bases from V and 4 bases from J; bases unmatched to any gene: 3. Here the CDR3 DNA reads TGTGCCAGCAGCTCCCGGACAGGCACTGAAGCTTTCTTT. This sequence encodes CASSSRTGTEAFF.

The V gene is TRBV5-1, the J gene TRBJ2-1, with 9 bases identical to TRBD1. The V and J ends lost 0 bases and 9 bases, in that order; junction bases with no gene match: 7. Germline V CDR1 and CDR2: SGHRS, YFSETQ. The CDR3 length is 15 residues. The chain's CDR3 is CASSLAGTGLSEQFF. In DNA form, the CDR3 reads TGCGCCAGCAGCTTGGCCGGGACAGGGCTGAGTGAGCAGTTCTTC.

This rearrangement joins TRBV2 to TRBJ2-2; TRBD2 is a possible D gene (6 bases). V lost 7 bases and J 0 bases, leaving 21 bases between the germline ends. Germline V CDR1 and CDR2: SNHLY, FYNNEI. The CDR3 loop spans 18 amino acids. The CDR3 DNA is TGTGCCAGCACTCCTCGGGGGTGGGCTGTCGCGAACACCGGGGAGCTGTTTTTT. Translation: CASTPRGWAVANTGELFF.

The V call is TRBV7-9, the J call TRBJ2-5; 7 bases line up with TRBD2. Trimming cost V 2 bases and J 5 bases; bases outside gene matches: 8. This CDR3 spans 15 amino acids. Germline lookup yields CDR1 SEHNR and CDR2 FQNEAQ (reference sequence). The CDR3 sequence is CASSLMRGRGETQYF. The CDR3, as DNA: TGTGCCAGCAGCTTAATGCGGGGGAGAGGGGAGACCCAGTACTTC.

The chain joins TRBV7-2 to TRBJ2-7; D is ambiguous. CDR3 length equals 16 residues. Germline V gene sequence: CDR1 SGHTA, CDR2 FQGNSA. Trimming took 2 bases from V and 3 from J, leaving 17 bases between them. The CDR3 DNA reads TGTGCCAGCAGCTTAACTCCCCGCACCTCCCTCTACGAGCAGTACTTC. Translating gives CASSLTPRTSLYEQYF. The full variable domain, its missing parts supplied by reference TRBV7-2 and TRBJ2-7, is GAGVSQSPSNKVTEKGKDVELRCDPISGHTALYWYRQSLGQGLEFLIYFQGNSAPDKSGLPSDRFSAERTGGSVSTLTIQRTQQEDSAVYLCASSLTPRTSLYEQYFGPGTRLTVT.

The CDR3 here is CASSFNHRADRTYGYTF. The DNA of the CDR3 is TGTGCCAGCAGCTTTAACCACCGCGCGGACAGAACCTATGGCTACACCTTC. The chain uses TRBV11-3 and TRBJ1-2; possible D gene TRBD1, 6 bases. V lost 3 bases to trimming and J lost 4 bases, with 21 bases between them. The CDR3 is made up of 17 amino acids. Per germline, CDR1 SGHNT and CDR2 YENEEA.

V gene TRBV12-3 or TRBV12-4 combines with J gene TRBJ2-7, with 9 bases that match TRBD1. V shed 5 bases and J 7 bases; nucleotides not matched to a gene: 6. The CDR3 length is 13 residues. The CDR3 region is CASSEGTGREQYF. CDR3 nucleotide sequence: TGTGCCAGCAGTGAAGGGACAGGGAGAGAGCAGTACTTC.

The chain couples TRBV5-1 to TRBJ2-7; maybe TRBD2 (7 bases). The germline V gene has CDR1 SGHRS and CDR2 YFSETQ. V lost 5 bases and J lost 2, with 32 bases in between. This CDR3 has 20 amino acids. CDR3 DNA sequence: TGCGCCAGCAGGTCAAGGGGGGTTCCCCTAAGGGGGGGCGAAGCCTACGAGCAGTACTTC. Translating gives CASRSRGVPLRGGEAYEQYF.